The 13 T cell receptor beta chains presented below share a single source sample, sequenced in a study of vaccination and CD4 T cells after COVID-19 (dated by TCRdb to 2022 to 2024). The library relied on PCR. Sequenced on an Illumina iSeq 100. DNA from cultured CD4+ T cells was subjected to TCR sequencing with the Oncomine TCR Beta short-read assay at the Johns Hopkins FTIC core. Using fastp trimming at Q25 and MiXCR clonotype assembly, TCRdb reanalyzed the public sequencing data and kept in-frame beta chains. Rows matching on CDR3 protein sequence are summarized as one entry with the most common DNA and genes. In all, the sample holds about 19,000 distinct CDR3 sequences, and approximately 52% of those were seen once. The top ten clones comprise around 2.7% of the sample. No antigen has been identified for these receptors. Sample treatment or condition, as interpreted from the label and publication: approximately 11-day PBMC culture with coronavirus spike peptide pools or control peptides (ViraFEST assay).

The starting material was CD4+ T cells from blood, cultured in vitro, obtained after SARS-CoV-2 vaccination. These TCRs come from a human donor who had recovered from COVID-19.

This chain links TRBV29-1 with TRBJ1-1; D gene unclear. Trimming left V 5 bases short and J 0 bases short, with 10 bases between. The CDR3 length is 13 residues. Germline CDR1 and CDR2: SQVTM and ANQGSEA. Here the CDR3 DNA reads TGCAGCGTTATATACACTATGAACACTGAAGCTTTCTTT. This sequence encodes CSVIYTMNTEAFF.

The chain joins TRBV10-1 to TRBJ1-1; D is unclear. The CDR3 totals 13 residues. Germline-derived CDR1 and CDR2 are WNHNN and SYGVQD (reference sequence). V shed 4 bases and J shed 3 bases, with 9 bases lying between them. In DNA form, the CDR3 reads TGCGCCAGCAGTGCAAACCAGGACACTGAAGCTTTCTTT. Translation gives CASSANQDTEAFF.

The V call is TRBV19, the J call TRBJ1-1, with 8 bases that match TRBD1. The germline V gene has CDR1 LNHDA and CDR2 SQIVND (reference sequence). The CDR3 has 14 residues. The V gene end was trimmed by 6 bases and the J gene end by 0 bases; junction bases not matched to a gene: 3. The CDR3 DNA is TGTGCCAGTAGCCCGGGACAGGTGAACACTGAAGCTTTCTTT. Amino acids: CASSPGQVNTEAFF.

The V gene is TRBV6-2 or TRBV6-3, the J gene TRBJ1-5, with 8 bases that match TRBD1. With V trimmed by 6 bases and J by 6 bases, 10 bases remained unmatched. Germline lookup yields CDR1 MNHEY and CDR2 SVGEGT. The CDR3 length is 15 residues. Here the CDR3 DNA reads TGTGCCAGCAGGACTCAACAGGGGGAGGTTCAGCCCCAGCATTTT. Translated, it gives CASRTQQGEVQPQHF.

This clonotype was counted a single time. The chain employs TRBV7-2 and TRBJ1-2; TRBD1 matches 9 bases. Trimming removed 5 bases from V and 5 bases from J; junction bases left unmatched: 9. Germline V lookup: CDR1 SGHTA, CDR2 FQGNSA. The CDR3 has 15 amino acids. The CDR3 protein is CASSGPGQGIYGYTF. The DNA for the CDR3 is TGTGCCAGCAGCGGACCGGGACAGGGAATATATGGCTACACCTTC.

The rearrangement uses TRBV20-1 and TRBJ1-4, with TRBD1 identical over 7 bases. The CDR3 totals 13 residues. CDR1 and CDR2 from the germline V gene are DFQATT and SNEGSKA (reference sequence). The junction had 5 bases not matched to a gene; V was cut back by 3 bases and J by 7 bases. CDR3 sequence: CSASRTGGEKLFF. The CDR3 coding sequence is TGCAGTGCTAGTAGGACAGGAGGTGAAAAACTGTTTTTT.

The sample holds one count of this clonotype. The V call is TRBV7-9, the J call TRBJ2-1; TRBD2 matches 12 bases. Germline V gene sequence: CDR1 SEHNR, CDR2 FQNEAQ (reference sequence). Losses at the gene ends were 2 bases for V and 9 bases for J; bases not matched to a gene: 5. The CDR3 is made up of 15 amino acids. The CDR3 DNA reads TGTGCCAGCAGCTTAACTAGCGGGAGGACTCGTGAGCAGTTCTTC. This sequence encodes CASSLTSGRTREQFF.

This clonotype appeared a few times. V is TRBV20-1 and J is TRBJ1-1, with D possibly TRBD1 on 6 matching bases. The germline CDR1 and CDR2 sequences are DFQATT and SNEGSKA (reference sequence). CDR3 size: 13 residues. Trimming took off 6 bases at V and 0 bases at J, with 11 bases between the two ends. The DNA of the CDR3 is TGCAGTGCGGCGAGGGGGATGAACACTGAAGCTTTCTTT. This translates into CSAARGMNTEAFF.

V gene TRBV9 combines with J gene TRBJ1-2; tentative D call: TRBD1 (5 bases). The V and J ends lost 3 bases and 4 bases respectively, with 16 bases between them. This CDR3 is built from 15 residues. Germline V gene lookup returns CDR1 SGDLS and CDR2 YYNGEE. The CDR3 DNA reads as TGTGCCAGCAGCGCCCCTTTGGGGGAGGTCTATGGCTACACCTTC. The encoded protein is CASSAPLGEVYGYTF.

This clonotype showed up just a few times. The V and J genes are TRBV6-2 or TRBV6-3 and TRBJ2-3; 11 nucleotides agree with TRBD2. Losses at the gene ends were 8 bases for V and 4 bases for J; bases not matched to a gene: 8. This CDR3 comprises 15 residues. CDR1 is MNHEY, CDR2 SVGEGT, per germline. For the CDR3, the DNA is TGTGCCAGCGGATATAGCGGGGGGGCCCCAGATACGCAGTATTTT. This translates into CASGYSGGAPDTQYF.

This chain uses TRBV7-6 with TRBJ2-2, with D unclear. V was trimmed by 1 base and J by 1 base, leaving 10 bases between them. The germline gives CDR1 SGHVS, CDR2 FNYEAQ. This CDR3 spans 16 amino acids. The CDR3: CASSLGSLVNTGELFF. In DNA form, the CDR3 reads TGTGCCAGCAGCTTAGGTAGCCTGGTGAACACCGGGGAGCTGTTTTTT.

The CDR3 region is CASSLVRAGGSDTQYF. In DNA form, the CDR3 reads TGTGCCAGCAGCTTAGTTCGGGCGGGGGGATCAGATACGCAGTATTTT. The chain combines TRBV7-2 with TRBJ2-3; 8 nucleotides agree with TRBD2. CDR1 SGHTA and CDR2 FQGNSA come from the germline V gene. The CDR3 contains 16 residues. Trimming cost V 1 base and J 4 bases; bases outside gene matches: 7.

The chain couples TRBV6-4 to TRBJ2-1; D remains unclear. Germline V gene sequence: CDR1 MRHNA, CDR2 SNTAGT. This CDR3 contains 15 residues. Trimming cost V 4 bases and J 6 bases, with 16 bases left between them. The CDR3 sequence: CASSVSGLFGNEQFF. The CDR3 nucleotides read TGTGCCAGCAGTGTTTCAGGCCTCTTCGGCAATGAGCAGTTCTTC.